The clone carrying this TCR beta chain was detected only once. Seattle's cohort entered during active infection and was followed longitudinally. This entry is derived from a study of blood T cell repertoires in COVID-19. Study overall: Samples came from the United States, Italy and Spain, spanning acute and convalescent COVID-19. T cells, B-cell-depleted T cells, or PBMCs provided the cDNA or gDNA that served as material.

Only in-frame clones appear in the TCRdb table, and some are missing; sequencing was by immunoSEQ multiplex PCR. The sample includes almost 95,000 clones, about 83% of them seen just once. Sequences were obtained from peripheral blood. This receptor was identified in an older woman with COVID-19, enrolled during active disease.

The CDR3 DNA sequence: TGTGCCTGGAGTAATGACAGGCAGTTGGGTTATGGCTACACCTTC. This sequence encodes CAWSNDRQLGYGYTF. The rearrangement links TRBV30 to TRBJ1-2; possibly TRBD1 for D (6 bases). The CDR3 covers 15 residues. V shed 2 bases and J shed 5 bases, with 18 bases lying between them. Germline CDR1 is GTSNPN and CDR2 is SVGIG (reference sequence).